This entry lists 32 T cell receptor beta chains sequenced from one sample in a study of T cell repertoires in cytomegalovirus infection. In TCRdb, the reads were re-called with MiXCR into one record per CDR3 protein. The repertoire includes about 740,000 distinct CDR3 sequences, approximately 34% of them detected once, and 2.5% to 3% sits in the top ten. Material: PBMCs. These TCRs come from a human donor in good health (CMV status not recorded). Some clones in this sample may be carry-over from other donors' samples.

This clonotype was detected only a few times. The chain recombines TRBV20-1 with TRBJ2-3; 16 positions agree with TRBD2. Trimming cost V 3 bases and J 5 bases; bases outside gene matches: 2. CDR1 is DFQATT, CDR2 SNEGSKA, per germline (reference sequence). The CDR3 spans 15 residues. The CDR3 region is CSARGLAGGVDTQYF. In DNA, the CDR3 is TGCAGTGCTAGGGGACTAGCGGGGGGGGTAGATACGCAGTATTTT.

This chain joins TRBV7-8 and TRBJ1-2; 9 bases align to TRBD1. Looked up from germline, CDR1 is SGHVS and CDR2 is FQNEAQ. This CDR3 comprises 13 residues. V lost 2 bases to trimming and J lost 7 bases; unmatched junction nucleotides: 2. Here the CDR3 reads CASSLRDRVGYTF. The CDR3 DNA sequence: TGTGCCAGCAGCTTAAGGGACAGGGTTGGCTACACCTTC.

This chain joins TRBV28 and TRBJ2-7; D gene uncertain. The CDR3 has 13 residues. Trimming removed 1 base from V and 5 bases from J, with 9 bases in between. In germline, CDR1 is MDHEN, CDR2 SYDVKM. Written as DNA, the CDR3 is TGTGCCAGCAGTTTATCGGATGTGGACGAGCAGTACTTC. It encodes CASSLSDVDEQYF.

This clonotype was seen only a few times. This chain uses TRBV7-9 with TRBJ1-2; 7 bases are a match to TRBD1. This CDR3 has 16 amino acids. Germline trimming cut 5 bases from V and 4 bases from J; bases unmatched to any gene: 13. Germline lookup yields CDR1 SEHNR and CDR2 FQNEAQ (reference sequence). This chain's CDR3 is CASSLSPKQGSYGYTF. The CDR3 nucleotides read TGTGCCAGCAGCCTCTCCCCAAAACAGGGGTCCTATGGCTACACCTTC.

The CDR3 DNA reads TGTGCCAGCAGTTTAAGTTCCAGCGGGGGGGCTAGAGATACGCAGTATTTT. Its protein is CASSLSSSGGARDTQYF. The chain has TRBV28 and TRBJ2-3; TRBD2 agrees at 10 bases. Per germline, CDR1 MDHEN and CDR2 SYDVKM. This CDR3 is built from 17 residues. With V trimmed by 2 bases and J by 5 bases, 10 bases remained unmatched.

The chain links TRBV5-1 to TRBJ1-1; a possible D gene is TRBD1 (5 bases). V lost 4 bases, J lost 3 bases, and 16 bases lay in between. There are 15 residues in the CDR3. Germline CDR1 and CDR2: SGHRS and YFSETQ. The DNA of the CDR3 is TGCGCCAGCAGCCTCCTAGAGGGCAGGGACACTGAAGCTTTCTTT. It specifies CASSLLEGRDTEAFF.

This clonotype was picked up a small number of times. The chain couples TRBV5-6 to TRBJ2-1, with 7 bases identical to TRBD1. V lost 3 bases and J lost 7; bases outside the gene matches: 13. Germline CDR1 and CDR2: SGHDT and YYEEEE. This CDR3 region has 16 residues. The CDR3 DNA sequence: TGTGCCAGCAGCTCAGCAAGACAGGGCTGGGGGAATGAGCAGTTCTTC. Its protein is CASSSARQGWGNEQFF.

The chain has TRBV6-1 and TRBJ2-7, with unresolved D. Per germline, CDR1 MNHNS and CDR2 SASEGT. V was trimmed by 0 bases and J by 4 bases, leaving 4 bases between them. This CDR3 has 12 residues. The CDR3 DNA reads TGTGCCAGCAGTGAAGCCATTTACGAGCAGTACTTC. Protein: CASSEAIYEQYF.

This clonotype was detected ten times or more. This chain connects TRBV5-5 to TRBJ1-1; D call uncertain. Germline V gene sequence: CDR1 SGHKS, CDR2 YYEKEE (reference sequence). There are 17 residues in the CDR3. V was shortened by 4 bases and J by 1 base, with 20 bases between the two germline ends. The DNA of the CDR3 is TGTGCCAGCAGCAAACAAGGAAAACAGATGAAGAACACTGAAGCTTTCTTT. The encoded protein is CASSKQGKQMKNTEAFF.

Comment on this clonotype: Since no conserved phenylalanine or tryptophan closes the CDR3, a read error is the likely cause. The DNA is left out, because the CDR3 cannot be placed on it with certainty; the CDR3 is given as TCRdb lists it. V is TRBV6-1 and J is TRBJ2-1; the table gives TRBD1 as D, unverified against the DNA. Germline values: CDR1 MNHNS, CDR2 SASEGT. Inclusive of both ends, the CDR3 amounts to 15 amino acids. CDR3 sequence: CASSEDINRVVRLFS.

This clonotype was observed a few times. The chain employs TRBV7-9 and TRBJ1-2, with 7 nucleotides matching TRBD1. Germline CDR1 and CDR2: SEHNR and FQNEAQ (reference sequence). The CDR3 is 15 amino acids. The V and J ends lost 1 base and 2 bases, in that order; junction bases with no gene match: 4. This chain's CDR3 is CASSLGKGANYGYTF. The DNA for the CDR3 is TGTGCCAGCAGCTTAGGCAAGGGGGCAAACTATGGCTACACCTTC.

This clonotype was seen many times. Because it lacks the conserved phenylalanine or tryptophan at the end, this CDR3 is likely a read error. No DNA is shown, since the ends of the CDR3 on it are uncertain; the CDR3 is the one TCRdb lists. The rearrangement links TRBV7-2 to TRBJ2-1; TRBD2 is the table's D call and was not checked against the DNA. The length of the CDR3 is 13 amino acids, counting both ends. CDR1 and CDR2 from the germline V gene are SGHTA and FQGNSA. This CDR3 reads CASSLASGGAFDL.

CDR3: CATSLSGANEKLFF. As DNA, the CDR3 is TGTGCCACCAGTTTGAGTGGGGCTAATGAAAAACTGTTTTTT. The rearrangement uses TRBV15 and TRBJ1-4; D is undetermined. Germline V gene data show CDR1 as LNHNV and CDR2 as YYDKDF (reference sequence). V was pared by 6 bases and J by 3 bases, with 11 bases between. The CDR3 extends over 14 amino acids.

The rearrangement links TRBV12-3 or TRBV12-4 to TRBJ2-1; maybe TRBD2 (5 bases). Trimming removed 5 bases at V and 6 bases at J, with 14 bases between. The CDR3 covers 14 residues. The CDR3 loop is CASSPGLIPNEQFF. CDR3 sequence (DNA): TGTGCCAGCAGTCCTGGACTGATCCCCAATGAGCAGTTCTTC.

Only a few counts were recorded for this clonotype. The chain recombines TRBV28 with TRBJ2-4, with D uncertain. This CDR3 spans 14 amino acids. Germline V gives CDR1 MDHEN, CDR2 SYDVKM. With 7 bases removed from V and 0 bases from J, the gap between germline ends came to 10 bases. The chain's CDR3 is CASNLQRAKNIQYF. In DNA form, the CDR3 reads TGTGCCAGCAACCTACAGAGAGCCAAAAACATTCAGTACTTC.

CDR3 residues: CASSLTRARAMNTEAFF. DNA of the CDR3: TGTGCCAGCAGTTTAACCAGGGCACGCGCCATGAACACTGAAGCTTTCTTT. This chain uses TRBV28 with TRBJ1-1, with D possibly being TRBD1 (5 bases). Trimming removed 2 bases from V and 0 bases from J, with 16 bases in between. Per the germline V gene, CDR1 is MDHEN and CDR2 is SYDVKM. The CDR3 is 17 amino acids.

The CDR3 region is CASSLSRGRGNEQFF. The CDR3 coding sequence is TGTGCCAGCAGCTTAAGTCGGGGGCGGGGCAATGAGCAGTTCTTC. The V call is TRBV7-3, the J call TRBJ2-1; D might be TRBD1 or TRBD2, each matching 6 bases. Trimming took off 1 base at V and 6 bases at J, with 13 bases between the two ends. The CDR3 consists of 15 residues. Per the germline V gene, CDR1 is SGHTA and CDR2 is FQGTGA.

V and J are TRBV4-2 and TRBJ1-2; D remains unclear. Germline CDR1 reads LGHNA; CDR2 reads YNFKEQ. V was trimmed by 0 bases and J by 13 bases, leaving 12 bases between them. The CDR3 sequence is 12 residues long. CDR3 region: CASSQERGLTTF. For the CDR3, the DNA is TGTGCCAGCAGCCAAGAGCGAGGGTTAACCACCTTC.

This clonotype was counted at least ten times. The gene calls are TRBV12-3 or TRBV12-4 and TRBJ2-4; 9 positions agree with TRBD1. The CDR3 covers 21 residues. The V gene end was trimmed by 3 bases and the J gene end by 4 bases; junction bases not matched to a gene: 22. The CDR3 bases are TGTGCCAGCAGTTTGTCAGGAGGGACAGGGTTGGTTAGTGGAGGGAAAAACATTCAGTACTTC. Amino acids: CASSLSGGTGLVSGGKNIQYF.

About this clonotype: One end of the junction is discordant with germline, which a read error may explain. CDR3 in DNA: TGCAGTGCTACAGCGGGGACAGGGGCCTACGAGCAGGACTTC. As protein: CSATAGTGAYEQDF. This rearrangement joins TRBV20-1 to TRBJ2-7; 10 bases line up with TRBD1. Germline CDR1 is DFQATT and CDR2 is SNEGSKA (reference sequence). The CDR3 has 14 amino acids.

Here the CDR3 DNA reads TGTGCCTCCGGGGCAAACAAGGGGTTAGCGGGAAGGAGCACAGATACGCAGTATTTT. Translating gives CASGANKGLAGRSTDTQYF. V and J are TRBV27 and TRBJ2-3; TRBD2 matches 8 bases. The V and J ends lost 11 bases and 0 bases, in that order; junction bases with no gene match: 22. The CDR3 covers 19 residues. The germline CDR1 and CDR2 sequences are MNHEY and SMNVEV (reference sequence).

This clonotype was counted only a few times. The chain has TRBV10-3 and TRBJ2-1; D gene uncertain. The CDR3 has 13 amino acids. Germline assignment: CDR1 ENHRY and CDR2 SYGVKD. Trimming left V 1 base short and J 9 bases short, with 10 bases between. This CDR3 is CAISEFVSGEQFF. The CDR3 bases are TGTGCCATCAGTGAGTTTGTGTCGGGTGAGCAGTTCTTC.

The chain joins TRBV2 to TRBJ2-7; perhaps TRBD1 as D (6 bases). Trimming cost V 0 bases and J 0 bases, with 21 bases left between them. Germline values: CDR1 SNHLY, CDR2 FYNNEI. The CDR3 runs to 19 residues. Written as DNA, the CDR3 is TGTGCCAGCAGTGAAGCTAGGTCGGGATCCGGGACAATCTCCTACGAGCAGTACTTC. Translated: CASSEARSGSGTISYEQYF. Full variable domain (remainder filled in from reference TRBV2 and TRBJ2-7): EPEVTQTPSHQVTQMGQEVILRCVPISNHLYFYWYRQILGQKVEFLVSFYNNEISEKSEIFDDQFSVERPDGSNFTLKIRSTKLEDSAMYFCASSEARSGSGTISYEQYFGPGTRLTVT.

This clonotype was picked up a small number of times. This chain links TRBV25-1 with TRBJ1-1, with D tentatively TRBD1 (5 bases). Germline V gene lookup returns CDR1 MGHDK and CDR2 SYGVNS. This CDR3 contains 14 residues. Trimming left V 3 bases short and J 0 bases short, with 8 bases between. The CDR3 sequence: CASSDPQVNTEAFF. The CDR3 nucleotides read TGTGCCAGCAGTGACCCACAGGTGAACACTGAAGCTTTCTTT.

The gene calls are TRBV5-1 and TRBJ2-4, with D possibly called TRBD1 or TRBD2 (5 bases each). The CDR3 totals 16 residues. Germline V gene sequence: CDR1 SGHRS, CDR2 YFSETQ. V lost 0 bases, J lost 0 bases, and 10 bases lay in between. CDR3 protein: CASSLEVGGAKNIQYF. In DNA form, the CDR3 reads TGCGCCAGCAGCTTGGAGGTTGGGGGAGCCAAAAACATTCAGTACTTC.

CDR3 region: CAINRDREAGELFF. For the CDR3, the DNA is TGTGCCATAAACCGGGACAGGGAGGCCGGGGAGCTGTTTTTT. V gene TRBV10-3 combines with J gene TRBJ2-2; TRBD1 matches at 9 bases. CDR1 and CDR2 from the germline V gene are ENHRY and SYGVKD. This CDR3 is 14 amino acids long. Trimming took 9 bases from V and 6 from J; bases not matched to a gene: 8.

In regard to this clonotype: The germline gene is not matched at one end of the junction; a read error may be the cause. V usage is TRBV7-2 and J usage is TRBJ2-1; D is perhaps TRBD1 (6 bases). Germline V lookup: CDR1 SGHTA, CDR2 FQGNSA. The CDR3 is made up of 15 amino acids. The CDR3 here is CSSSFQGRVLDEHFF. The CDR3 nucleotides are TGTTCCAGCAGCTTCCAGGGGCGGGTTTTGGATGAGCATTTCTTC.

This clonotype was seen only a few times. The V gene is TRBV6-6, the J gene TRBJ2-1; 9 positions agree with TRBD2. The CDR3 sequence is 15 residues long. J was trimmed by 9 bases and V by 3 bases; bases with no gene match: 9. Per the germline V gene, CDR1 is MNHNY and CDR2 is SVGAGI (reference sequence). CDR3 loop: CASSYISGSSSEQFF. The CDR3 DNA follows: TGTGCCAGCAGTTATATTAGCGGGAGTTCGAGTGAGCAGTTCTTC.

Only one count was recorded for this clonotype. The rearrangement links TRBV20-1 to TRBJ2-7; 7 nucleotides align to TRBD2. Trimming cost V 6 bases and J 3 bases; bases outside gene matches: 11. This CDR3 region has 14 residues. CDR1 and CDR2 (germline): DFQATT, SNEGSKA (reference sequence). The CDR3 DNA follows: TGCAGTGCAGCAACCGCGGGAGCCAACTACGAGCAGTACTTC. Protein product: CSAATAGANYEQYF.

This clonotype has only one observation. The chain joins TRBV4-2 to TRBJ1-1; D is ambiguous. The V gene lost 1 base and the J gene lost 3 bases, with 12 bases spanning the gap. The CDR3 has 15 amino acids. Germline V gives CDR1 LGHNA, CDR2 YNFKEQ. CDR3 bases: TGTGCCAGCAGCCAAGTCGCGGGCGCGGACACTGAAGCTTTCTTT. Protein product: CASSQVAGADTEAFF.

V and J are TRBV18 and TRBJ1-5; 7 bases line up with TRBD1. The CDR3 length is 14 residues. Germline V CDR1 and CDR2: KGHSH, LQKENI. The ends lost 6 bases at V and 6 bases at J; junction bases unmatched: 8. CDR3 sequence: CASSQGQGGQPQHF. DNA of the CDR3: TGTGCCAGCTCCCAAGGGCAGGGGGGTCAGCCCCAGCATTTT. Full variable domain (outside the CDR3, taken from reference TRBV18 and TRBJ1-5): NAGVMQNPRHLVRRRGQEARLRCSPMKGHSHVYWYRQLPEEGLKFMVYLQKENIIDESGMPKERFSAEFPKEGPSILRIQQVVRGDSAAYFCASSQGQGGQPQHFGDGTRLSIL.

The table lists this clonotype with a few counts. In nucleotides, the CDR3 is TGTGCCAGCAGTTTCGAAAGGGGGCTGAGTGGCTACACCTTC. This codes for CASSFERGLSGYTF. The V gene is TRBV27, the J gene TRBJ1-2; 7 bases are shared with TRBD1. CDR3 size: 14 residues. The V and J ends lost 3 bases and 7 bases, in that order; junction bases with no gene match: 8. Germline CDR1 reads MNHEY; CDR2 reads SMNVEV (reference sequence).